This T cell receptor beta chain comes out of a study of control samples from healthy donors and cancer patients (TCRdb year 2020). Comment on this clone: Its antigen has not been determined. The sample holds no much larger clone one base away, and base qualities are not on file.

The cysteine opens and the phenylalanine closes a CDR3 of 16 amino acids. The DNA shown is the 48-base CDR3, in frame from base 1. Per the germline V gene, SGHRS is the CDR1 and YFSETQ is the CDR2. The germline V and J ends show losses of 1 base and 3 bases respectively, and no gene match explains 3 bases of the junction. The library was built by means of the immunoSEQ multiplex PCR assay. Not all clones reach the TCRdb copy of this immuneACCESS table, which keeps in-frame sequences only. Checked studies attribute under half of the gap to unresolved V genes and leave the rest unexplained. The sample contains 110,000 to 150,000 clones, roughly nine tenths of them found a single time. The ten largest clonotypes hold roughly 8.4% of the sample.

The source material was blood. The rearranged segments are TRBV5-1 and TRBJ2-5, with 13 bases matching TRBD2. The sequence derives from a woman in her 30s in good health. The CDR3 sequence is CASSLFGTSGKETQYF. The DNA sequence reads TGCGCCAGCAGCTTGTTCGGGACTAGCGGGAAAGAGACCCAGTACTTC.